The rows below give T cell receptor beta chains drawn from one sample of a study of response to subunit inactivated influenza vaccine. A single record per CDR3 protein comes from TCRdb applying MiXCR to the RT-PCR reads. The sample records 400,000 to 650,000 distinct CDR3 sequences, roughly 7.9% being singletons. The sequences come from PBMCs from blood, collected about 24 months after vaccination. The receptors originated from a man aged 50-75 years who received an inactivated influenza vaccine. Each CDR3 is given with its conserved first and last residue. A D gene is named only where the DNA matches it firmly. Size is stated for part of the rows, as once, few or many counts, or as a class when the clone is expanded.

TRBJ2-7 few TRBV6-1 NA TGTGCCAGCAACCGAAGACAGGAGCTCTACGAGCAGTACTTC CASNRRQELYEQYF
TRBJ2-1 NA TRBV20-1 TRBD1 TGCAGTGCTAGGGACAGGGACAATGAGCAGTTCTTC CSARDRDNEQFF
TRBJ2-3 few TRBV20-1 NA TGCAGTGCTATCGATGGACGGACCACAGATACGCAGTATTTT CSAIDGRTTDTQYF
TRBJ2-5 many TRBV7-2 TRBD1 TGTGCCAGCAGGGAAGGACAGGGGGCTTTTGAGACCCAGTACTTC CASREGQGAFETQYF
TRBJ2-3 many TRBV5-1 NA TGCGCCAGCAGCTTGGGGGTAGACACAGATACGCAGTATTTT CASSLGVDTDTQYF
TRBJ2-3 few TRBV4-1 TRBD2 TGCGCCAGCAGCCAAGGGGGCACGGGGGGGCGTGCAGATACGCAGTATTTT CASSQGGTGGRADTQYF
TRBJ2-1 NA TRBV18 NA TGTGCCAGCTCATCGGACCTCAACAATGAGCAGTTCTTC CASSSDLNNEQFF
TRBJ1-1 NA TRBV30 NA TGTGCCTGGAGACCCCCAGGACTAAACACTGAAGCTTTCTTT CAWRPPGLNTEAFF
TRBJ2-1 NA TRBV18 NA TGTGCCAGCTCACGACAGGACTCGGAGGAGTTCTTC CASSRQDSEEFF
TRBJ2-3 many TRBV20-1 NA TGCAGTGCTAATGGGGCAGGGTGGGCAGATACGCAGTATTTT CSANGAGWADTQYF
TRBJ2-1 few TRBV7-3 TRBD2 TGTGCCAGCAGCCCCGCCCTAGCGGGAGACAACAATGAGCAGTTCTTC CASSPALAGDNNEQFF
TRBJ2-1 many TRBV12-3/TRBV12-4 TRBD2 TGTGCCAGCAGGTCTACTAGCGCCCTCTACAATGAGCAGTTCTTC CASRSTSALYNEQFF
TRBJ2-1 NA TRBV2 TRBD2 TGTGCAATGGCGGGGGGGATATACAATGAGCAGTTCTTC CAMAGGIYNEQFF
TRBJ2-4 few TRBV6-2/TRBV6-3 TRBD2 TGTGCCAGCAGTTACTCGATCGGGAGGGGAAACATTCAGTACTTC CASSYSIGRGNIQYF
TRBJ1-3 many TRBV4-3 NA TGCGCCAGCAGCCAAGGTCTGGGGGCAAACACCATATATTTT CASSQGLGANTIYF
TRBJ2-3 NA TRBV29-1 NA TGCAGCGCAGTGGGGGGGCACAGCACAGATACGCAGTATTTT CSAVGGHSTDTQYF
TRBJ1-2 NA TRBV5-1 NA TGCGCCAGCAGCTCCCGGTCGAACTATGGCTACACCTTC CASSSRSNYGYTF
TRBJ2-1 many TRBV5-1 TRBD1 TGCGCCAGCAGCTGGGGAATCAGGGGGCGTCCATCTGAGCAGTTCTTC CASSWGIRGRPSEQFF
TRBJ1-6 NA TRBV3-1 NA TGTGCCAGCAGCCCCGGACAGTTTAATTCACCCCTCCACTTT CASSPGQFNSPLHF
TRBJ2-1 few TRBV7-9 NA TGTGCCAGCAGCCTAAACTCTGGGACTTCGAATGAGCAGTTCTTC CASSLNSGTSNEQFF
TRBJ2-5 NA TRBV29-1 TRBD2 TGCAGCGTTGAAGAGATCACTAGCGGGAGGGCCCCCCAGACCCAGTACTTC CSVEEITSGRAPQTQYF
TRBJ1-1 few TRBV5-1 NA TGCGCCAGCAGCTTGGGGGGGCTCGGTAACACTGAAGCTTTCTTT CASSLGGLGNTEAFF
TRBJ2-5 many TRBV6-5 NA TGTGCCAGCGGGCTACTTAGGGAGACCCAGTACTTC CASGLLRETQYF
TRBJ1-1 few TRBV18 TRBD1 TGTGCCAGCTCAGGCCGGGACAGGGGCGCTGAAGCTTTCTTT CASSGRDRGAEAFF
TRBJ2-2 few TRBV5-6 NA TGTGCCAGCAGCACCCCGGGGGCCTCCACCGGGGAGCTGTTTTTT CASSTPGASTGELFF
TRBJ1-1 few TRBV5-1 TRBD1 TGCGCCAGCAGCTTGAGAGGGGGCAGGGCTGAAGCTTTCTTT CASSLRGGRAEAFF
TRBJ2-1 many TRBV5-6 NA TGTGCCAGCAGCTTGGGAATGGGCCGGGGTAGCCTGAACTCCTACAATGAGCAGTTCTTC CASSLGMGRGSLNSYNEQFF
TRBJ2-3 NA TRBV7-9 NA TGTGCCTCCCAGATTGGATTAACAGATACGCAGTATTTT CASQIGLTDTQYF
TRBJ2-3 many TRBV20-1 NA TGCACCCTGCGGGGATCCGAGGGGGATACGCAGTATTTT CTLRGSEGDTQYF
TRBJ2-7 NA TRBV4-1 NA TGCGCCAGCAGCCAATCTCCGAGCTCCTACGAGCAGTACTTC CASSQSPSSYEQYF
TRBJ2-4 NA TRBV15 TRBD2 TGTGCCACCAGCAGAGGAGCGAGCGGGAGGGCCAGGGCCAAAAACATTCAGTACTTC CATSRGASGRARAKNIQYF
TRBJ2-7 NA TRBV4-2 TRBD1 TGTGCCAGCAGCCCGACAGGGGGCGTTTCCTACGAGCAGTACTTC CASSPTGGVSYEQYF
TRBJ2-2 few TRBV5-1 NA TGCGCCAGCACCTCATGGGTAGGGAAGAACACCGGGGAGCTGTTTTTT CASTSWVGKNTGELFF
TRBJ2-7 NA TRBV12-3/TRBV12-4 TRBD1 TGTGCCAGCAGTTTAGCAGGGGGCGGGTACGAGCAGCACTTC CASSLAGGGYEQHF
TRBJ1-3 NA TRBV21-1 NA TGTGCCAGCAGCAGTGGGCGGGACGGAGCCCTTTTCTCTGGAAACACCATATATTTT CASSSGRDGALFSGNTIYF
TRBJ1-1 many TRBV10-2 NA TGCGCCAGCAGTGAGGATAGGAACACTGAAGCTTTCTTT CASSEDRNTEAFF
TRBJ1-6 NA TRBV12-3/TRBV12-4 TRBD1 TGTGCCAGCAGTCGCAGGACAGGGGGAAATTCACCCCTCCACTTT CASSRRTGGNSPLHF